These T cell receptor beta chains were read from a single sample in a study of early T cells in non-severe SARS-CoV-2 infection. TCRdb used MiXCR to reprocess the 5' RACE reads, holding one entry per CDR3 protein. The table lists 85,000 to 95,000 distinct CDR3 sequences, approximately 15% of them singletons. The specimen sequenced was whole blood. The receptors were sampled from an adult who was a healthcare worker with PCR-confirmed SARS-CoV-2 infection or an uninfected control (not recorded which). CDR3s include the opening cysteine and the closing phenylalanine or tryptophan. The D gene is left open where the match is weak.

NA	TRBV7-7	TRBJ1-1	CASSYVLKTAFNTEAFF
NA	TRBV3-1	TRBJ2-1	CASSQDGYGREQFF
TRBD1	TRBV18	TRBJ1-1	CASSPGTGGSEAFF
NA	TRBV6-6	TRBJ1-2	CASSFDSNYGYTF
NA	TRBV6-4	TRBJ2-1	CASSDNRNPNNEQFF
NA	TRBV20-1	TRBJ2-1	CSARNWRHSYNEQFF
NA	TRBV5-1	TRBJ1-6	CASSPVGGAGNSPLHF
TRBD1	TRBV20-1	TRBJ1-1	CSARKGARTEAFF
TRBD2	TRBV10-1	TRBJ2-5	CASSEYTGTSGRETQYF
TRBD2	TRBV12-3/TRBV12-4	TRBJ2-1	CASSPSGGSYNEQFF
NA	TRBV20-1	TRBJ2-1	CSAESTGTLFYNEQFF
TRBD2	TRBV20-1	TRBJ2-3	CSPKDRAGRADTQYF
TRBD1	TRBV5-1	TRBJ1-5	CASSLGTGNFQPQHF
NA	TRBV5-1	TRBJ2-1	CASSLQASYNEQFF
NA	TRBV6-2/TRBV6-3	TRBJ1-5	CASSRRQGNQPQHF